Presented here are 21 T cell receptor beta chains from one specimen sequenced in a study of T-cell reconstitution after alpha-beta-depleted transplantation in children. Unique molecular identifiers were incorporated when the TCRbeta library was constructed. MiXCR, applied by TCRdb to the PCR reads, yields one record per CDR3 protein. Of about 490,000 distinct CDR3 sequences in the sample, approximately 10% were seen once. The material sequenced was PBMCs, taken before TCRalphabeta/CD19-depleted stem cell transplant. These receptors were taken from a child aged 2-15 years with inherited bone marrow failure, due to receive a stem cell transplant.

This clonotype was counted ten times or more. The chain joins TRBV29-1 to TRBJ1-1; 7 bases are shared with TRBD1. Germline CDR1 is SQVTM and CDR2 is ANQGSEA. The CDR3 is 13 residues long. Trimming at V came to 4 bases and at J to 8 bases, leaving 10 bases not matched to a gene. The CDR3 bases are TGCAGCGTTGTAGGGACAGCGACGGGAGAAGCTTTCTTT. This translates into CSVVGTATGEAFF. Variable domain in full (rest from reference TRBV29-1 and TRBJ1-1): SAVISQKPSRDICQRGTSLTIQCQVDSQVTMMFWYRQQPGQSLTLIATANQGSEATYESGFVIDKFPISRPNLTFSTLTVSNMSPEDSSIYLCSVVGTATGEAFFGQGTRLTVV.

In this sample, this clonotype turned up many times. One end of the junction is discordant with germline, which a read error may explain. This chain links TRBV7-7 with TRBJ2-1; possibly TRBD2 for D (5 bases). CDR1 SSHAT and CDR2 FNYEAQ come from the germline V gene (reference sequence). The CDR3 runs 15 residues. The CDR3 here is CASSLSKPGNNEQFF. The CDR3 region has the DNA TGTGCTAGCAGCTTATCGAAGCCCGGGAACAATGAGCAGTTCTTC.

At least ten counts were recorded for this clonotype. The rearrangement joins TRBV4-1 to TRBJ2-7, with 10 bases identical to TRBD2. CDR1 and CDR2 from the germline V gene are MGHRA and YSYEKL. V shed 1 base and J 0 bases; nucleotides not matched to a gene: 6. The CDR3 length is 17 residues. The CDR3 nucleotides read TGCGCCAGCAGCCAAGCGCCTAGCGGGAGTATCTCCTACGAGCAGTACTTC. Its protein is CASSQAPSGSISYEQYF.

Concerning this clonotype: The junction shows a germline mismatch at one end, possibly a read error. V usage is TRBV29-1 and J usage is TRBJ2-2; D gene unclear. CDR3 length: 13 amino acids. Germline CDR1 reads SQVTM; CDR2 reads ANQGSEA. The CDR3 is CSVERQTTWELFF. Written as DNA, the CDR3 is TGCAGCGTTGAAAGGCAGACCACCTGGGAGCTGTTTTTT.

This clonotype was found many times. The genes are TRBV7-9 and TRBJ2-7; perhaps TRBD1 as D (7 bases). V lost 5 bases, J lost 2 bases, and 13 bases lay in between. Germline loops: CDR1 SEHNR, CDR2 FQNEAQ (reference sequence). This CDR3 has 14 residues. CDR3 sequence (DNA): TGTGCCAGCAGCCCAGGGGGGCCTACCTACGAGCAGTACTTC. Translation: CASSPGGPTYEQYF.

This clonotype was counted many times. The chain is built from TRBV11-2 and TRBJ2-7, with D perhaps given as TRBD1 or TRBD2 (5 bases each). The CDR3 covers 13 residues. Germline CDR1 reads SGHAT; CDR2 reads FQNNGV. The germline V and J ends were trimmed by 10 bases and 4 bases, with 17 bases remaining between them. CDR3 amino acids: CATRPGPLYEQYF. CDR3 coding DNA: TGTGCCACCCGTCCGGGGCCCCTATACGAGCAGTACTTC.

This clonotype was observed once. The chain is built from TRBV4-1 and TRBJ2-1, with 9 bases that match TRBD2. The CDR3 covers 20 residues. After removal of 4 bases from V and 5 bases from J, the junction contained 21 bases not matched to a gene. The germline gives CDR1 MGHRA, CDR2 YSYEKL. The CDR3 is CASSPHGLSRFSGRDNEQFF. The CDR3 DNA sequence: TGCGCCAGCAGCCCCCACGGTCTCTCTAGGTTTAGCGGGAGAGACAATGAGCAGTTCTTC.

This clonotype was picked up many times. This chain uses TRBV12-3 or TRBV12-4 with TRBJ1-4; weak D call: TRBD1 (5 bases). This CDR3 spans 18 amino acids. V gave up 5 bases and J gave up 17 bases, with 36 bases separating them. CDR3 loop: CASSVFWGSGMANEKHFF. In DNA form, the CDR3 reads TGTGCCAGCAGTGTATTTTGGGGTTCAGGGATGGCTAATGAAAAACACTTTTTT.

This clonotype was seen repeatedly, ten times or more. This chain joins TRBV10-3 and TRBJ1-5; D call uncertain. Germline assignment: CDR1 ENHRY and CDR2 SYGVKD. Trimming stripped 4 bases from V and 3 bases from J, with 4 bases between. This CDR3 has 12 residues. Here the CDR3 reads CAISANNQPQHF. Written as DNA, the CDR3 is TGTGCCATCAGTGCCAACAATCAGCCCCAGCATTTT.

This clonotype was seen a few times. The V gene is TRBV18, the J gene TRBJ2-1; 7 bases agree with TRBD2. Germline V gene lookup returns CDR1 KGHSH and CDR2 LQKENI. The V gene end was trimmed by 1 base and the J gene end by 0 bases; junction bases not matched to a gene: 9. This CDR3 is built from 18 residues. The CDR3 here is CASSPQGGSADSYNEQFF. In nucleotides, the CDR3 is TGTGCCAGCTCACCACAGGGCGGGAGTGCGGACTCCTACAATGAGCAGTTCTTC.

This clonotype was picked up many times. The chain links TRBV20-1 to TRBJ1-4, with TRBD1 matching 9 bases. V was pared by 3 bases and J by 4 bases, with 6 bases of the junction left unmatched. Germline-derived CDR1 and CDR2 are DFQATT and SNEGSKA (reference sequence). The CDR3 spans 15 residues. The CDR3 DNA reads TGCAGTGCTAGGGACGGGACAGGGATTAATGAAAAACTGTTTTTT. This codes for CSARDGTGINEKLFF.

This clonotype was seen many times. The chain couples TRBV7-9 to TRBJ2-5; D could derive from TRBD1 or TRBD2 (5 bases each). The CDR3 covers 17 residues. Germline V lookup: CDR1 SEHNR, CDR2 FQNEAQ (reference sequence). The ends were cut back, 0 bases at V and 9 bases at J, with 23 bases in the middle. The CDR3 protein is CASSLASRSRGAGAQYF. The CDR3 region has the DNA TGTGCCAGCAGCTTAGCGTCGCGAAGCCGGGGCGCCGGGGCCCAGTACTTC.

This clonotype was seen repeatedly, ten times or more. This rearrangement joins TRBV20-1 to TRBJ1-2; TRBD1 might be the D (5 bases). From germline, CDR1 is DFQATT and CDR2 SNEGSKA (reference sequence). V was shortened by 2 bases and J by 6 bases, with 16 bases between the two germline ends. CDR3 size: 14 residues. In DNA, the CDR3 is TGCAGTGCTAGAAGACCACAGGTTACTAATGGCTACACCTTC. The encoded protein is CSARRPQVTNGYTF.

This clonotype was seen at least ten times. The chain carries TRBV3-1 and TRBJ2-5; D not resolved. Germline V gene data show CDR1 as LGHDT and CDR2 as YNNKEL (reference sequence). V was shortened by 0 bases and J by 5 bases, with 10 bases between the two germline ends. The CDR3 is 14 amino acids. Here the CDR3 reads CASSQDRVRETQYF. CDR3 nucleotides: TGTGCCAGCAGCCAAGACCGGGTCCGGGAGACCCAGTACTTC.

V usage is TRBV5-1 and J usage is TRBJ2-1; 9 bases fit TRBD1. Trimming took 2 bases from V and 0 from J; bases not matched to a gene: 15. From germline, CDR1 is SGHRS and CDR2 YFSETQ. CDR3 length: 20 amino acids. Here the CDR3 reads CASSLKSRDGTGNSYNEQFF. For the CDR3, the DNA is TGCGCCAGCAGCTTAAAGAGCCGGGACGGGACAGGGAACTCCTACAATGAGCAGTTCTTC. The full variable domain, completed using reference TRBV5-1 and TRBJ2-1, is KAGVTQTPRYLIKTRGQQVTLSCSPISGHRSVSWYQQTPGQGLQFLFEYFSETQRNKGNFPGRFSGRQFSNSRSEMNVSTLELGDSALYLCASSLKSRDGTGNSYNEQFFGPGTRLTVL.

For this clonotype: Its ends do not fully match the called genes, so a read error is possible. The genes are TRBV7-2 and TRBJ1-2; 10 bases are a match to TRBD1. Germline V gives CDR1 SGHTA, CDR2 FQGNSA. The CDR3 has 15 residues. The CDR3 spells CARSLVGTGAWGYTF. The DNA for the CDR3 is TGTGCCAGAAGCTTAGTCGGGACAGGGGCATGGGGCTACACCTTC.

This clonotype has a handful of counts. The rearrangement uses TRBV27 and TRBJ2-2; TRBD2 aligns across 8 bases. The J segment lost 6 bases and the V segment lost 5 bases, leaving 5 bases of the junction unmatched. CDR1 is MNHEY and CDR2 is SMNVEV in the germline V gene (reference sequence). There are 14 residues in the CDR3. CDR3 region: CASSGTRVPGELFF. CDR3 sequence (DNA): TGTGCCAGCAGTGGGACTAGAGTCCCCGGGGAGCTGTTTTTT.

This clonotype has a count of ten or more. The chain combines TRBV29-1 with TRBJ2-7; TRBD2 agrees at 7 bases. From germline, CDR1 is SQVTM and CDR2 ANQGSEA. This CDR3 region has 15 residues. The junction had 11 bases not matched to a gene; V was cut back by 2 bases and J by 4 bases. CDR3 coding DNA: TGCAGCGTTGAATGGAGGGAGGGCCGCATGTACGAGCAGTACTTC. Its translation: CSVEWREGRMYEQYF.

This clonotype has at least ten counts. The genes are TRBV30 and TRBJ2-7; D not certain. The V gene lost 2 bases and the J gene lost 4 bases, with 18 bases spanning the gap. The CDR3 covers 15 residues. Germline CDR1 GTSNPN, CDR2 SVGIG (reference sequence). CDR3: CAWSQWRRGFYEQYF. DNA of the CDR3: TGTGCCTGGAGTCAATGGCGCCGAGGCTTTTACGAGCAGTACTTC.

This clonotype was detected ten times or more. V gene TRBV12-3 or TRBV12-4 combines with J gene TRBJ2-5, with 8 bases that match TRBD2. J lost 4 bases, V lost 5 bases, and 9 bases had no gene match. The CDR3 extends over 15 amino acids. This CDR3 reads CASSILAGVGETQYF. Here the CDR3 DNA reads TGTGCCAGCAGTATCCTAGCGGGCGTTGGAGAGACCCAGTACTTC.

The chain links TRBV28 to TRBJ1-6; D gene ambiguous. CDR1 and CDR2 (germline): MDHEN, SYDVKM. The CDR3 totals 13 residues. Deletions cut 1 base from V and 11 bases from J, with 9 bases between. CDR3 amino acids: CASSLLSEPPLHF. For the CDR3, the DNA is TGTGCCAGCAGTTTATTGTCCGAGCCACCCCTCCACTTT.